The 20 T cell receptor beta chains below all came from one sample that was sequenced in a study of tumor and adjacent non-tumor tissue in lung cancer. A modified ARM-PCR protocol with three rounds of nested PCR amplified TCRbeta. TCRdb fed the multiplex PCR reads into MiXCR, producing one record per CDR3 protein. The sample yields over 100,000 distinct CDR3 sequences, roughly 80% seen once. RNA was extracted from bulk tissue without any cell sorting. Sequenced material: lung tumor tissue. The receptors stem from a woman in her sixties with non-small cell lung cancer.

This clonotype was seen just once. Because it lacks the conserved phenylalanine or tryptophan at the end, this CDR3 is likely a read error. The rearrangement uses TRBV11-1 and TRBJ1-2, with unresolved D. Trimming shortened V by 7 bases and J by 4 bases, and 16 bases separated the two germline ends. Germline V CDR1 and CDR2: SGHAT, FQDESV (reference sequence). The length of the CDR3 is 14 residues. This chain's CDR3 is CASNSRGPLYGYTI. CDR3 sequence (DNA): TGTGCCAGCAACTCACGAGGCCCGCTCTATGGCTACACCATC.

This clonotype is a singleton in its sample. Mismatch with germline at one junction end may stem from a read error. This chain connects TRBV4-1 to TRBJ1-5; no clear D gene. CDR1 and CDR2 (germline): MGHRA, YSYEKL. The CDR3 has 16 amino acids. Here the CDR3 DNA reads TGCGCCAGCAGGTACTCCGTCGAGGCAGAAAATCAGCCTCAGCATTTC. It codes for CASRYSVEAENQPQHF.

This clonotype was counted between two and nine times. This clone may be a read error of a much larger clone one base away. The rearrangement joins TRBV6-2 or TRBV6-3 to TRBJ1-1; 8 bases fit TRBD1. Germline V lookup: CDR1 MNHEY, CDR2 SVGEGT. The CDR3 extends over 16 amino acids. CDR3 loop: CTSSYSGTGLVTEAFF. The CDR3 nucleotides read TGTACCAGCAGTTACTCCGGGACAGGCTTAGTAACTGAAGCTTTCTTT.

On this clonotype itself: The junction does not match germline at one end; this may be a read error. V gene TRBV12-3 or TRBV12-4 combines with J gene TRBJ2-2; D is possibly TRBD2 (5 bases). The CDR3 is made up of 14 amino acids. The CDR3 DNA reads TGTGTCAGCAGATTAGTTGCGAACACCGGGGAGCCGTTTTTT. This sequence encodes CVSRLVANTGEPFF.

The rearrangement links TRBV6-5 to TRBJ2-3, with D hard to call. Germline V gives CDR1 MNHEY, CDR2 SVGAGI. The CDR3 covers 15 residues. The CDR3 DNA sequence: TGTGTCACAAAATCCACGGTTTCTAGTACAGATACGCAGTATTTT. Protein product: CVTKSTVSSTDTQYF.

A remark on this clonotype: A clone one base away is much larger, so this may be a read error. J is TRBJ2-7 and V is TRBV20-1; 7 bases align to TRBD2. The CDR3 has 13 amino acids. CDR1 is DFQATT, CDR2 SNEGSKA, per germline (reference sequence). CDR3 bases: TGCTGTGCTCCCCAGCGGGGAACCTACGAGCAGTACTTC. Its protein product is CCAPQRGTYEQYF.

This clonotype was seen more than once but under ten times. The chain carries TRBV11-3 and TRBJ2-1, with unresolved D. Per the germline V gene, CDR1 is SGHNT and CDR2 is YENEEA. The length of the CDR3 is 16 residues. The germline V and J ends were trimmed by 1 base and 5 bases, with 15 bases remaining between them. CDR3 coding DNA: TGTGCCAGCAGCTTAGGGACCACAACGATGGACAATGAGCAGTTCTTC. Encoded protein: CASSLGTTTMDNEQFF.

Remarks on this clonotype: In this CDR3 the conserved last residue, phenylalanine or tryptophan, is missing, so a read error is likely. V is TRBV4-3 and J is TRBJ2-5; D perhaps matches TRBD2 (6 bases). This CDR3 has 15 residues. Per germline, CDR1 LGHNA and CDR2 YSLEER. The CDR3 DNA reads TGCGACAGCGGCCGACACCGGGACTCACAAGAGACCCAGTACTTA. Residues: CDSGRHRDSQETQYL.

Concerning this clonotype itself: This likely comes from a read error, as the CDR3 has no conserved phenylalanine or tryptophan at its end. It is unclear where the CDR3 begins or ends on the DNA, so no DNA is shown, and the CDR3 is as TCRdb lists it. The gene calls are TRBV6-1 and TRBJ1-2. Germline CDR1 and CDR2: MNHNS and SASEGT. 11 amino acids form the CDR3, both terminal residues included. This chain's CDR3 is CASNGNAARTL.

A remark on this clonotype: Here the CDR3 omits its conserved ending phenylalanine or tryptophan, so a read error is the likely source. The chain is built from TRBV13 and TRBJ1-1; D ambiguous. Germline-derived CDR1 and CDR2 are PRHDT and FYEKMQ (reference sequence). The CDR3 loop spans 13 amino acids. CDR3 in DNA: TGTGCCAGTAGCTTAGGCCAGAACACTGAAGCTTTCCTT. It specifies CASSLGQNTEAFL.

On this clonotype: A much larger clone is a single base away; this may be a read error. The gene calls are TRBV4-2 and TRBJ2-5; 12 bases match TRBD2. The CDR3 covers 19 residues. The germline CDR1 and CDR2 sequences are LGHNA and YNFKEQ. The CDR3: CARSQGAASGGAFQETQYF. In DNA, the CDR3 is TGTGCCAGGAGCCAAGGTGCGGCTAGCGGGGGGGCATTTCAAGAGACCCAGTACTTC.

This clonotype has just a few counts. The genes are TRBV6-2 or TRBV6-3 and TRBJ1-1; 7 bases agree with TRBD1. The V and J ends lost 2 bases and 2 bases, in that order; junction bases with no gene match: 2. From germline, CDR1 is MNHEY and CDR2 SVGEGT. The CDR3 loop spans 14 amino acids. Here the CDR3 reads CASSYRQGNTEAFF. The CDR3 region has the DNA TGTGCCAGCAGTTACAGACAGGGTAACACTGAAGCTTTCTTT.

The table lists this clonotype with a count of one. Written as DNA, the CDR3 is TGCGCCAGTAGCACGGCCGGGAACACTGAAGCTTTCTTT. It translates to CASSTAGNTEAFF. The J gene is TRBJ1-1, the V gene TRBV5-1; D ambiguous. The CDR3 extends over 13 amino acids. Trimming left V 8 bases short and J 1 base short, with 12 bases between. In germline, CDR1 is SGHRS, CDR2 YFSETQ.

Note on this clonotype: It may be a read error: a sequence one base away is much more abundant. V gene TRBV20-1 combines with J gene TRBJ1-1, with TRBD1 as a possible D gene (5 bases). CDR1 and CDR2 (germline): DFQATT, SNEGSKA (reference sequence). The CDR3 sequence is 17 residues long. Here the CDR3 reads CSARAPPGTVLNTETFF. The CDR3 nucleotides read TGCAGTGCTAGAGCGCCGCCGGGGACGGTACTGAACACTGAAACTTTCTTT.

The chain is built from TRBV14 and TRBJ1-2; D uncertain. Trimming removed 4 bases from V and 4 bases from J, with 13 bases in between. This CDR3 region has 14 residues. CDR1 SGHDN and CDR2 FVKESK come from the germline V gene. The CDR3 DNA follows: TGTGCCAGCAGCCTCGGCCGAGCCCTCTATGGCTACACCTTC. It is translated as CASSLGRALYGYTF.

Comments on this clonotype: One end of the junction does not line up with germline, which may come from a read error. The CDR3 DNA reads as TGTGCCAGCAGGAATAGCGTCGGGGGCACATATACGCAGTATTTT. It specifies CASRNSVGGTYTQYF. The chain couples TRBV11-3 to TRBJ2-3; tentatively, D is TRBD1 or TRBD2 (6 bases each). Germline CDR1 and CDR2: SGHNT and YENEEA. The CDR3 totals 15 residues.

This clonotype appeared a few times. This clone may be a read error of a much larger clone one base away. J is TRBJ1-5 and V is TRBV6-1, with D possibly matching TRBD1 (5 bases). The CDR3 sequence is 14 residues long. V lost 7 bases and J lost 7, with 17 bases in between. CDR1 is MNHNS and CDR2 is SASEGT in the germline V gene. DNA for the CDR3: TGTGCCAGCAACCTGGGGGGGAATGGACAGCCCCAGCATTTT. Amino acid sequence: CASNLGGNGQPQHF.

This clonotype was found once. A read error may explain this, as a much larger clone is one base away. The genes are TRBV6-5 and TRBJ2-1, with a possible D match to TRBD1 (5 bases). Germline V gene sequence: CDR1 MNHEY, CDR2 SVGAGI. The CDR3 consists of 16 residues. The CDR3 loop reads CASSYSGWGSFNEQFF. As DNA, the CDR3 is TGTGCCAGCAGTTACTCGGGTTGGGGCTCCTTCAATGAGCAGTTCTTC.

Details on this clonotype: One end of the junction fails to match germline, which may point to a read error. The genes are TRBV11-3 and TRBJ2-6; TRBD1 might be the D (5 bases). Per the germline V gene, CDR1 is SGHNT and CDR2 is YENEEA. The CDR3 totals 15 residues. The CDR3 loop reads CTSSEVTPGANALTF. In nucleotides, the CDR3 is TGTACCAGCAGCGAAGTCACTCCTGGGGCCAACGCCCTGACTTTC.

Comments on this clonotype: One end of the junction varies from germline; a read error may be responsible. V and J are TRBV10-1 and TRBJ2-7, with no clear D. This CDR3 contains 13 residues. The germline V gene encodes CDR1 WNHNN and CDR2 SYGVQD (reference sequence). For the CDR3, the DNA is TGCACCAGTAGTGAGCACAGACGAAGTGAGCAGTACTTC. It codes for CTSSEHRRSEQYF.